A single count supports the clone carrying this T cell receptor beta chain. Its antigen is unidentified. This CDR3 is built from 14 residues. Germline lookup yields CDR1 MNHNS and CDR2 SASEGT. The ends lost 8 bases at V and 6 bases at J; junction bases unmatched: 12. Described treatment: approximately 11-day PBMC culture with coronavirus spike peptide pools or control peptides (ViraFEST assay). Researchers used the Oncomine TCR Beta short-read assay to sequence DNA from cultured CD4+ T cells. One entry per CDR3 protein results from TCRdb running MiXCR on the PCR reads. Of about 8,300 distinct CDR3 sequences listed, 45% to 55% were seen once; the top ten hold roughly half. This sample is drawn from a study of vaccination and CD4 T cells after COVID-19. Study outcomes and limitations: From about 20 to 38, the median of SARS-CoV-2-reactive clonotypes rose without reaching significance.

The clonotype was recovered from a human donor who had recovered from COVID-19. The V call is TRBV6-1, the J call TRBJ1-1, with 7 bases fitting TRBD1. Sequences were obtained from CD4+ T cells from blood, cultured in vitro. The CDR3: CASRPQGMSAEAFF. CDR3 coding DNA: TGTGCCAGCCGCCCACAGGGGATGAGCGCTGAAGCTTTCTTT.